This TCR beta chain was identified during a study of shared clonotypes between healthy human individuals. Overall study context: A donor's plate count was three for CD4 naive and three for CD4 memory; CD8 naive had two and CD8 memory one.

This CDR3 is built from 11 residues. Germline lookup yields CDR1 SEHNR and CDR2 FQNEAQ (reference sequence). Deletions cut 6 bases from V and 4 bases from J, with 5 bases between. For sorted subsets, roughly 200 ng DNA per replicate equaled approximately 30,000 T cell genomes. Here immunoSEQ multiplex PCR was the method, and the copy in TCRdb shows in-frame clones only, minus some. The repertoire holds about 2.1 million clones, with roughly 91% as singletons. General study points: Shared across a few donors were approximately 5% of the naive CD4 clonotypes.

Naive CD8 cells lacked CD45RO and underwent positive selection for CCR7, leaving out terminally differentiated effector memory CD45RA+ cells. Comment on this clone: The antigen remains unidentified.

The receptor's source is a man younger than 35 in good health. Some clones in this sample may be carry-over from other donors' samples. Sequencing was performed on naive CD8+ T cells from PBMCs. This rearrangement joins TRBV7-9 to TRBJ2-3; no clear D. In DNA form, the CDR3 reads TGTGCCAGCAGGTTTTCAGATACGCAGTATTTT. This gives the protein CASRFSDTQYF.